These 2 T cell receptor beta chains originate from one sample sequenced in a study of blood T cell repertoires in COVID-19. Libraries were prepared by immunoSEQ multiplex PCR; TCRdb keeps only in-frame clonotypes and omits some of them. Among more than 300,000 clones listed, more than 70% were seen once. Sequencing used PBMCs or T cells enriched from blood (not recorded which). These receptor sequences come from a woman in her late teens or twenties who had recovered from COVID-19.

J is TRBJ1-1 and V is TRBV2; 8 bases line up with TRBD1. The CDR3 loop spans 15 amino acids. The germline V gene has CDR1 SNHLY and CDR2 FYNNEI. After removal of 3 bases from V and 11 bases from J, the junction contained 14 bases not matched to a gene. Here the CDR3 DNA reads TGTGCCAGCAGTGATATTGCGACAGGGGTTTCTGGTGCTTTCTTT. Translated, it gives CASSDIATGVSGAFF.

The genes are TRBV7-2 and TRBJ1-2, with TRBD1 identical over 7 bases. In germline, CDR1 is SGHTA, CDR2 FQGNSA. Germline trimming cut 5 bases from V and 8 bases from J; bases unmatched to any gene: 8. CDR3 length: 13 amino acids. DNA of the CDR3: TGTGCCAGCAGCGCAGTCCAGGGACAGGGCTACACCTTC. It codes for CASSAVQGQGYTF.